This TCR beta chain comes out of a study of T cell changes during pregnancy in multiple sclerosis. Data came from immunoSEQ multiplex PCR; TCRdb stores just in-frame clones and leaves some out. The sample includes roughly 27,000 clones, more than 75% of them seen just once. V gave up 6 bases and J gave up 8 bases; unmatched junction bases: 16. Germline V CDR1 and CDR2: SNHLY, FYNNEI. This CDR3 contains 17 residues. This receptor was identified in a female donor with multiple sclerosis, enrolled in a pregnancy study. The sample in question was CD8+ T cells from peripheral blood mononuclear cells, obtained after pregnancy. The J gene is TRBJ1-2, the V gene TRBV2, with 12 bases matching TRBD1. The CDR3 sequence is CASRAGTGGLLLGGYTF. The CDR3 nucleotides are TGTGCCAGCAGGGCAGGGACAGGGGGCCTACTCTTGGGCGGCTACACCTTC. Full variable domain (rest looked up from reference TRBV2 and TRBJ1-2): EPEVTQTPSHQVTQMGQEVILRCVPISNHLYFYWYRQILGQKVEFLVSFYNNEISEKSEIFDDQFSVERPDGSNFTLKIRSTKLEDSAMYFCASRAGTGGLLLGGYTFGSGTRLTVV.